This T cell receptor beta chain came from a study of spatial heterogeneity in lung cancer (dated by TCRdb to about 2019). About the full investigation: The donors were approximately 70 patients from the lung TRACERx cohort who had early-stage, untreated non-small cell lung cancer. The study linked features of the TCR repertoire to counts of nonsynonymous mutations, which were determined by whole-exome sequencing of tumor tissue. In non-small cell lung cancer, the study quantitatively compared TCR alpha and beta repertoires across several tumor regions, matched nontumor lung, and blood. Both alpha and beta chains were TCR-sequenced in samples taken at surgery, namely 220 tumor regions, approximately 63 matched nontumor lung samples and 56 PBMC samples. Follow-up PBMC samples were sequenced whenever available, and the median time to follow-up was roughly 2 years after resection. Beta-chain transcripts were consistently detected in greater numbers than alpha-chain transcripts, which likely reflects a higher abundance of beta-chain transcripts. In the raw uncorrected reads, each unique combination of TCR and UMI appeared on average more than ten times.

Broad study findings and their caveats: Additional single-cell paired TCR alpha and beta sequencing was considered necessary to confirm, at a functional level, the hypothesis that regional TCRs recognize regional mutations. Ubiquitous expanded tumor TCRs showed up in blood more often at tumor resection than at routine follow-up. Only 14 patients were included in comparisons of baseline and follow-up blood repertoires.

In its sample, this clonotype was seen many times. It has no known antigen specificity. The record has no base qualities; no much larger clone is one base away. CDR1 and CDR2 (DFQATT, SNEGSKA) derive from the germline V gene (reference sequence). V is pared back by 1 base and J by 2 bases, with 6 bases lying between the germline termini. Measured from the cysteine to the phenylalanine, the CDR3 is 13 residues long. Only the CDR3 DNA stays, 39 bases, in frame from base 1. Library construction relied on 5' RACE. The instrument given in TCRdb is NextSeq 500. The TCR library protocol attached a unique molecular identifier to each TCR cDNA molecule to allow correction of PCR and sequencing errors. The source study handled its data this way. Decombinator tools were used for TCR identification, UMI-based error correction and CDR3 extraction. Expanded TCRs were defined as those above a frequency of 2 per 1,000, corresponding to the top 1% of the tumor frequency distribution. Each repertoire was subsampled 100 times to 5,000 TCRs, after which Renyi diversity was computed with the R vegan package. CDR3 similarity networks were built from amino acid triplet string-kernel similarity, connecting CDR3s with pairwise similarity above 0.82. TCRdb reanalyzed the raw reads on its own, using fastp at Q25 for trimming and MiXCR for clone calling, and kept in-frame beta chains. Merged by CDR3 protein, the rows form single entries marked with the most common genes and DNA. The V and J calls follow TCRdb's processing rather than the paper's. Present in this sample are about 50,000 distinct CDR3 sequences, under 8% of which were seen just once. Of the sample, approximately 35% falls within the top ten clones.

The time point tag for this specimen amounts to: blood at routine non-recurrence follow-up after resection. TCR sequencing used whole RNA extracted from tumor and nontumor lung tissue, or from cryopreserved PBMC samples, without cell sorting. A patient was chosen for TCR sequencing only when enough RNA was available from at least two tumor regions. The sequencing here drew on PBMCs, taken at follow-up. This sequence was found in a female donor with early-stage non-small cell lung cancer. Recombination connected TRBV20-1 to TRBJ1-3; a tentative D call is TRBD1 (5 bases match). The DNA reads as follows: TGCAGTGCTAGAGCAGGGCCTGGAAACACCATATATTTT. This sequence encodes CSARAGPGNTIYF.